This T cell receptor beta chain is drawn from a study of blood T cells in healthy people across ages. CDR1 is SGDLS and CDR2 is YYNGEE in the germline V gene. V was cut by 0 bases and J by 0 bases, with 9 bases left in between. The CDR3 runs 16 residues. Study results and limitations: With age, beta diversity per million T cells declined roughly linearly, significantly by approximately 40.

Donors gave around 10 milliliters of peripheral blood apiece. Comments on this clonotype: Its antigen is currently unknown.

The second PCR ran about 6 to 12 cycles with a sample-barcoded 5' primer and J-beta primers. Every single cDNA molecule received a tag from a template-switch adaptor with 12 random nucleotides. Each CDR3 protein gets one entry after TCRdb re-called the 5' RACE reads with MiXCR. The sample gives over 1,500,000 distinct CDR3 sequences, roughly two fifths of which show up once; 23% is in the top ten. The sequenced sample consisted of blood. V gene TRBV9 combines with J gene TRBJ1-4, with D hard to call. The clonotype comes from a human donor in good health. CDR3 protein: CASSVGLIATNEKLFF. CDR3 DNA: TGTGCCAGCAGCGTAGGGTTGATAGCAACTAATGAAAAACTGTTTTTT.